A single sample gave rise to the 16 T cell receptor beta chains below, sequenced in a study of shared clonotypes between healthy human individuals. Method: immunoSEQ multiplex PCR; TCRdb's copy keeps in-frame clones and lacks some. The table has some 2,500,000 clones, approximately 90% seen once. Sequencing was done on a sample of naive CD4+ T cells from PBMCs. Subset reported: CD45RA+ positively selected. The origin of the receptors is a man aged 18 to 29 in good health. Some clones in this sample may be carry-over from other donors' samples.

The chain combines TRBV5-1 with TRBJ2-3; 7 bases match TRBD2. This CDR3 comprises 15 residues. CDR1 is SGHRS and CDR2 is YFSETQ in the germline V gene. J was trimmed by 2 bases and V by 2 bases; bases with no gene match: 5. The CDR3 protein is CASSFTGGHTDTQYF. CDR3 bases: TGCGCCAGCAGCTTTACGGGAGGACACACAGATACGCAGTATTTT. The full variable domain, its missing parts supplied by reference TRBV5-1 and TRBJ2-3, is KAGVTQTPRYLIKTRGQQVTLSCSPISGHRSVSWYQQTPGQGLQFLFEYFSETQRNKGNFPGRFSGRQFSNSRSEMNVSTLELGDSALYLCASSFTGGHTDTQYFGPGTRLTVL.

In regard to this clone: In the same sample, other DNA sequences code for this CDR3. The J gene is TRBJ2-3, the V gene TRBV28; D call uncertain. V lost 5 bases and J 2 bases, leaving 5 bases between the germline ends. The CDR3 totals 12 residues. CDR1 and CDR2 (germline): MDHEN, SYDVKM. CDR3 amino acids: CASSASTDTQYF. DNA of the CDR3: TGTGCCAGCAGTGCATCCACAGATACGCAGTATTTT. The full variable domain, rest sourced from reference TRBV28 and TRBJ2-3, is DVKVTQSSRYLVKRTGEKVFLECVQDMDHENMFWYRQDPGLGLRLIYFSYDVKMKEKGDIPEGYSVSREKKERFSLILESASTNQTSMYLCASSASTDTQYFGPGTRLTVL.

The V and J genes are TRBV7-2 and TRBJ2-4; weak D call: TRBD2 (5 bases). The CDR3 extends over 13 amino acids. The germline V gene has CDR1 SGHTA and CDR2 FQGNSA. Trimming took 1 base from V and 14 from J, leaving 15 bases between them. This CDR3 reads CASSLGSGWHEYF. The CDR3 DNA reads TGTGCCAGCAGCTTAGGATCGGGGTGGCACGAGTACTTC.

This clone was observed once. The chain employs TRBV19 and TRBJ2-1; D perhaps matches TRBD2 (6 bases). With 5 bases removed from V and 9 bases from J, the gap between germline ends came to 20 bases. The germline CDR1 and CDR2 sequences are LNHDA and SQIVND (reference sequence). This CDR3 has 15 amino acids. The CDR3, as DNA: TGTGCCAGTAGTCGGTTTAGTAGTTCGGAGGGTGAGCAGTTCTTC. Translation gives CASSRFSSSEGEQFF.

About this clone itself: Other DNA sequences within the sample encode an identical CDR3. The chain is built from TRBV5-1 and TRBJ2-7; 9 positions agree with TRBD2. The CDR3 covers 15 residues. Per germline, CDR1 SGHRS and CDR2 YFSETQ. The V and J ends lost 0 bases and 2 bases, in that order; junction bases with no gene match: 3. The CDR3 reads CASSLETSGPYEQYF. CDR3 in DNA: TGCGCCAGCAGCTTGGAGACTAGCGGACCCTACGAGCAGTACTTC.

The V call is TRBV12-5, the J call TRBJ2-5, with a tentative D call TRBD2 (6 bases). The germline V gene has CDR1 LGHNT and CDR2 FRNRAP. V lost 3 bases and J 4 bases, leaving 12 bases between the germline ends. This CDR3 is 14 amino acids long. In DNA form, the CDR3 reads TGTGCTAGTGGTTTTGGTGGGGGAGGAGAGACCCAGTACTTC. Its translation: CASGFGGGGETQYF.

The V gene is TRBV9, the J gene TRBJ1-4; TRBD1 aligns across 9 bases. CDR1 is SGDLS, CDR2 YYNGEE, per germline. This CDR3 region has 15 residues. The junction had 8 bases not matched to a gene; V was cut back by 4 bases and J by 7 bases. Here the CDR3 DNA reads TGTGCCAGCAGCCAGCAGACAGGGGGTGGTGAAAAACTGTTTTTT. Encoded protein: CASSQQTGGGEKLFF.

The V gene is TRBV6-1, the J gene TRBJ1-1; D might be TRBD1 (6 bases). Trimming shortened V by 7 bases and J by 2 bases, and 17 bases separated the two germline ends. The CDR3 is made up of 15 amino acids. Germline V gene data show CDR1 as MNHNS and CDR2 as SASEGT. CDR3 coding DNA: TGTGCCAGCACCATTGTCGGGGGGCAAAACACTGAAGCTTTCTTT. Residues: CASTIVGGQNTEAFF.

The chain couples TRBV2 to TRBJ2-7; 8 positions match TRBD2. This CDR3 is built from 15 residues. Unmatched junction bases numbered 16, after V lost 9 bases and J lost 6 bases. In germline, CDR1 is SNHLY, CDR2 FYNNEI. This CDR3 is CARISWAGGTVEQYF. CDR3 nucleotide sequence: TGTGCCAGGATTTCCTGGGCGGGAGGAACTGTCGAGCAGTACTTC. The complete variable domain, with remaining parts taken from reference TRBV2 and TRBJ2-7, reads EPEVTQTPSHQVTQMGQEVILRCVPISNHLYFYWYRQILGQKVEFLVSFYNNEISEKSEIFDDQFSVERPDGSNFTLKIRSTKLEDSAMYFCARISWAGGTVEQYFGPGTRLTVT.

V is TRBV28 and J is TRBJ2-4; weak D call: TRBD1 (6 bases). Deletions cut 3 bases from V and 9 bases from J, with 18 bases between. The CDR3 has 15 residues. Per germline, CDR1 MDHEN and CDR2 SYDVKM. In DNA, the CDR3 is TGTGCCAGCAGTTTGGTTGGGACATGGTTCGGCATTCAGTACTTC. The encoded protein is CASSLVGTWFGIQYF.

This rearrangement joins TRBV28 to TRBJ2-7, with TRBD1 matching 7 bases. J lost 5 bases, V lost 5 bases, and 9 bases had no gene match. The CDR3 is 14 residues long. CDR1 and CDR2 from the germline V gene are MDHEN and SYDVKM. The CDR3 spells CASSTLDREHEQYF. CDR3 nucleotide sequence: TGTGCCAGCAGTACACTCGACAGGGAGCACGAGCAGTACTTC.

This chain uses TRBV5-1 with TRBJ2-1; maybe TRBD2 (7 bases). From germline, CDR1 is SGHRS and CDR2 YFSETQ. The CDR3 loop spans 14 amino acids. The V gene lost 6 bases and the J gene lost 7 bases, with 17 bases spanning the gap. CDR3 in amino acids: CASTLGGAMNEQFF. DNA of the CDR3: TGCGCCAGCACCCTGGGGGGGGCTATGAATGAGCAGTTCTTC.

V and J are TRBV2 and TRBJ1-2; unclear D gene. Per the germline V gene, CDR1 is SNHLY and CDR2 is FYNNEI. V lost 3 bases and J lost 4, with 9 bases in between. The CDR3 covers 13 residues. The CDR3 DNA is TGTGCCAGCAGTGAGGGGTCGTTCTATGGCTACACCTTC. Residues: CASSEGSFYGYTF. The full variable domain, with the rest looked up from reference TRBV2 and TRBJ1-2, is EPEVTQTPSHQVTQMGQEVILRCVPISNHLYFYWYRQILGQKVEFLVSFYNNEISEKSEIFDDQFSVERPDGSNFTLKIRSTKLEDSAMYFCASSEGSFYGYTFGSGTRLTVV.

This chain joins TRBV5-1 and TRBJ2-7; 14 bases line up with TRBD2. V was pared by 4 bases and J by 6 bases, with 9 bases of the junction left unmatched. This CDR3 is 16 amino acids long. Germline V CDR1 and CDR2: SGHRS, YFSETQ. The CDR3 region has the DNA TGCGCCAGCAGCAGGGGACTAGCGGGAGACAGTAGCGAGCAGTACTTC. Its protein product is CASSRGLAGDSSEQYF.

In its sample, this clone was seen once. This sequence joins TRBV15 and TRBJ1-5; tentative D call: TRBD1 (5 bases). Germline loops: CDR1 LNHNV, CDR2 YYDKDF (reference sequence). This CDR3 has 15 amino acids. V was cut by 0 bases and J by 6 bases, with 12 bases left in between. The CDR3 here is CATSRDSRDGQPQHF. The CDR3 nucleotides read TGTGCCACCAGCAGAGATTCCAGGGATGGTCAGCCCCAGCATTTT.

The CDR3 DNA follows: TGTGCCAGCAGCTTTAGGGCCGGCGCGATCAATGAGCAGTTCTTC. Residues: CASSFRAGAINEQFF. This chain connects TRBV7-9 to TRBJ2-1; no reliable D call. CDR1 is SEHNR and CDR2 is FQNEAQ in the germline V gene (reference sequence). The CDR3 spans 15 residues. Trimming took off 3 bases at V and 6 bases at J, with 15 bases between the two ends.